The next 28 T cell receptor beta chains were all read from a single sample in a study of vaccination effects on CD4 cells after COVID-19. The antigens for these receptors are not known. After less than 11 days in culture, the CD4+ T cells were isolated. Here immunoSEQ multiplex PCR was the method, and the copy in TCRdb shows in-frame clones only, minus some. The sample yields roughly 40,000 clones, approximately 67% seen once. This material consisted of CD4+ T cells from PBMCs cultured without peptide, taken before COVID-19 vaccination. Receptors were obtained from a human donor who received a COVID-19 vaccine.

The chain carries TRBV27 and TRBJ2-1; maybe TRBD2 (6 bases). CDR3 length: 14 residues. Germline V gene data show CDR1 as MNHEY and CDR2 as SMNVEV (reference sequence). Trimming cost V 0 bases and J 10 bases, with 13 bases left between them. In DNA form, the CDR3 reads TGTGCCAGCAGTTTATCACTAGCTTCTGGGGAGCAGTTCTTC. It is translated as CASSLSLASGEQFF.

This chain uses TRBV7-9 with TRBJ1-3; D not resolved. V shed 9 bases and J shed 0 bases, with 9 bases lying between them. Germline V gene sequence: CDR1 SEHNR, CDR2 FQNEAQ (reference sequence). The CDR3 extends over 13 amino acids. The CDR3 region is CARDGSSGNTIYF. The CDR3 DNA reads as TGTGCCAGGGACGGAAGCTCTGGAAACACCATATATTTT.

The chain combines TRBV5-6 with TRBJ2-1; TRBD2 aligns across 9 bases. Germline-derived CDR1 and CDR2 are SGHDT and YYEEEE. The CDR3 has 18 residues. V lost 3 bases and J lost 7; bases outside the gene matches: 17. The CDR3 is CASSSGRGRALLGNEQFF. Here the CDR3 DNA reads TGTGCCAGCAGCTCGGGGCGCGGGAGGGCGCTCCTTGGGAATGAGCAGTTCTTC.

The V gene is TRBV18, the J gene TRBJ1-4, with D unresolved. V shed 6 bases and J shed 0 bases, with 14 bases lying between them. The germline gives CDR1 KGHSH, CDR2 LQKENI. CDR3 length equals 16 residues. CDR3 sequence (DNA): TGTGCCAGCTCCCGAACGGGATACCCAACTAATGAAAAACTGTTTTTT. This gives the protein CASSRTGYPTNEKLFF.

This clone was detected a few times. The rearrangement joins TRBV6-5 to TRBJ2-2, with D uncertain. Germline loops: CDR1 MNHEY, CDR2 SVGAGI. V was pared by 7 bases and J by 1 base, with 10 bases between. The CDR3 length is 14 residues. CDR3 sequence: CASNAYENTGELFF. DNA of the CDR3: TGTGCCAGCAACGCCTACGAGAACACCGGGGAGCTGTTTTTT.

In DNA form, the CDR3 reads TGCGCCAGCAGCTTTCTTGGGGGGGGAATCCAAGAGACCCAGTACTTC. The encoded protein is CASSFLGGGIQETQYF. The chain is built from TRBV5-1 and TRBJ2-5, with 7 bases identical to TRBD2. The germline V gene encodes CDR1 SGHRS and CDR2 YFSETQ. The CDR3 is 16 residues long. Trimming took 2 bases from V and 1 from J; bases not matched to a gene: 8.

The table lists this clone with a few counts. V gene TRBV7-9 combines with J gene TRBJ1-1; D remains unclear. The V end lost 7 bases, the J end lost 3 bases, and 15 bases lay between the germline ends. The CDR3 covers 14 residues. Germline V gene sequence: CDR1 SEHNR, CDR2 FQNEAQ (reference sequence). The CDR3 sequence: CASTLSLKYTEAFF. In DNA, the CDR3 is TGTGCCAGCACCCTCAGTCTTAAGTACACTGAAGCTTTCTTT.

V usage is TRBV10-3 and J usage is TRBJ2-5; D is unresolved. Germline V gene sequence: CDR1 ENHRY, CDR2 SYGVKD. The CDR3 extends over 13 amino acids. V was shortened by 5 bases and J by 7 bases, with 14 bases between the two germline ends. The CDR3 spells CAISLTPVGTQYF. For the CDR3, the DNA is TGTGCCATCAGTTTGACCCCCGTGGGGACCCAGTACTTC.

The chain combines TRBV9 with TRBJ2-5, with a weak D call TRBD1 (5 bases). This CDR3 is 12 amino acids long. V was shortened by 0 bases and J by 5 bases, with 5 bases between the two germline ends. Germline lookup yields CDR1 SGDLS and CDR2 YYNGEE. The CDR3 sequence: CASSVAGETQYF. The CDR3 DNA is TGTGCCAGCAGCGTAGCAGGGGAGACCCAGTACTTC.

The chain carries TRBV5-1 and TRBJ1-2; TRBD1 matches at 7 bases. The CDR3 extends over 13 amino acids. V was clipped by 4 bases and J by 2 bases; unmatched bases: 2. The germline V gene encodes CDR1 SGHRS and CDR2 YFSETQ. The DNA for the CDR3 is TGCGCCAGCAGCCCGGGACAGAACTATGGCTACACCTTC. Amino acid sequence: CASSPGQNYGYTF. The whole variable domain, filled in from reference TRBV5-1 and TRBJ1-2, reads KAGVTQTPRYLIKTRGQQVTLSCSPISGHRSVSWYQQTPGQGLQFLFEYFSETQRNKGNFPGRFSGRQFSNSRSEMNVSTLELGDSALYLCASSPGQNYGYTFGSGTRLTVV.

V usage is TRBV25-1 and J usage is TRBJ1-2, with D possibly TRBD1 on 6 matching bases. V was pared by 3 bases and J by 3 bases, with 14 bases between. Germline V gives CDR1 MGHDK, CDR2 SYGVNS. This CDR3 has 15 residues. This CDR3 reads CASSDWAGVDYGYTF. CDR3 nucleotides: TGTGCCAGCAGTGATTGGGCAGGGGTTGACTATGGCTACACCTTC.

This chain links TRBV19 with TRBJ2-3; 9 bases fit TRBD2. CDR1 LNHDA and CDR2 SQIVND come from the germline V gene (reference sequence). The trim removed 7 bases at V and 12 bases at J, leaving 11 bases unmatched. The CDR3 runs 13 residues. The CDR3, as DNA: TGTGCCAGTACGGGGGTTAGCGGGGGTGGTCAGTATTTT. This codes for CASTGVSGGGQYF.

A single count supports this clone. J is TRBJ2-1 and V is TRBV5-1; possible D gene TRBD2, 6 bases. V was pared by 1 base and J by 6 bases, with 20 bases between. Germline-derived CDR1 and CDR2 are SGHRS and YFSETQ. The length of the CDR3 is 17 residues. Here the CDR3 reads CASSLSRRTMFSNEQFF. Here the CDR3 DNA reads TGCGCCAGCAGCTTGAGTAGGAGGACTATGTTTTCCAATGAGCAGTTCTTC.

This clone was counted between two and nine times. CDR3 loop: CASNGQLNTEAFF. The CDR3, as DNA: TGCGCCAGCAATGGGCAGCTGAACACTGAAGCTTTCTTT. The V and J genes are TRBV10-1 and TRBJ1-1; D gene uncertain. V shed 7 bases and J shed 0 bases, with 9 bases lying between them. The CDR3 runs to 13 residues. Per the germline V gene, CDR1 is WNHNN and CDR2 is SYGVQD (reference sequence).

The CDR3 reads CASSESSQPQHF. The CDR3 nucleotides read TGCGCCAGCAGTGAGTCGAGCCAGCCCCAGCATTTT. The V gene is TRBV10-1, the J gene TRBJ1-5; no definite D call. Deletions cut 0 bases from V and 7 bases from J, with 4 bases between. Germline CDR1 and CDR2: WNHNN and SYGVQD (reference sequence). The CDR3 runs to 12 residues.

V and J are TRBV3-1 (or the pseudogene TRBV3-2) and TRBJ1-5, with 8 positions matching TRBD1. V lost 3 bases and J lost 8; bases outside the gene matches: 9. There are 15 residues in the CDR3. CDR1 is LGHDT and CDR2 is YNNKEL in the germline V gene (reference sequence). Here the CDR3 DNA reads TGTGCCAGCAGCCAGGGACAGGTCCTCGGGGAGCCCCAGCATTTT. Translated: CASSQGQVLGEPQHF.

V and J are TRBV10-3 and TRBJ2-1; D is unclear. The CDR3 loop spans 15 amino acids. CDR1 and CDR2 (germline): ENHRY, SYGVKD. Trimming stripped 7 bases from V and 4 bases from J, with 17 bases between. The CDR3 DNA reads TGTGCCATCATGCCCTCAGGCGGCGGTTACAATGAGCAGTTCTTC. This encodes CAIMPSGGGYNEQFF.

This clone has a handful of counts. The chain recombines TRBV12-5 with TRBJ1-4; no definite D call. The CDR3 runs to 15 residues. With 7 bases removed from V and 10 bases from J, the gap between germline ends came to 22 bases. Germline V lookup: CDR1 LGHNT, CDR2 FRNRAP. The CDR3 DNA follows: TGTGCTAGTGCCCGAGGCGATTGGCCGATTGGAAAACTGTTTTTT. Its protein product is CASARGDWPIGKLFF.

The chain uses TRBV29-1 and TRBJ1-3; D not resolved. V lost 1 base, J lost 4 bases, and 8 bases lay in between. The CDR3 length is 13 residues. The germline CDR1 and CDR2 sequences are SQVTM and ANQGSEA. DNA of the CDR3: TGCAGCGTTGAAGTGAGTTTCGGAAACACCATATATTTT. As protein: CSVEVSFGNTIYF. Looking up the rest from reference TRBV29-1 and TRBJ1-3 gives the full variable domain: SAVISQKPSRDICQRGTSLTIQCQVDSQVTMMFWYRQQPGQSLTLIATANQGSEATYESGFVIDKFPISRPNLTFSTLTVSNMSPEDSSIYLCSVEVSFGNTIYFGEGSWLTVV.

This chain joins TRBV29-1 and TRBJ2-1, with TRBD1 identical over 10 bases. The CDR3 covers 14 residues. V gave up 1 base and J gave up 8 bases; unmatched junction bases: 5. CDR1 is SQVTM and CDR2 is ANQGSEA in the germline V gene. The CDR3 coding sequence is TGCAGCGTTGAAGGCAAGGGACAGGGGTATGAGCAGTTCTTC. Translation gives CSVEGKGQGYEQFF.

This chain joins TRBV10-2 and TRBJ1-1; a possible D gene is TRBD1 (6 bases). The germline V and J ends were trimmed by 6 bases and 2 bases, with 16 bases remaining between them. Germline V gene lookup returns CDR1 WSHSY and CDR2 SAAADI. This CDR3 spans 15 amino acids. CDR3 loop: CASSKPGQGNTEAFF. CDR3 in DNA: TGCGCCAGCAGCAAACCGGGACAAGGAAACACTGAAGCTTTCTTT.

The genes are TRBV28 and TRBJ2-7; 8 positions agree with TRBD2. After removal of 7 bases from V and 7 bases from J, the junction contained 15 bases not matched to a gene. Germline V gene lookup returns CDR1 MDHEN and CDR2 SYDVKM. The length of the CDR3 is 15 residues. CDR3 nucleotides: TGTGCCAGCACTCCAGAGGGACTAGGGCTTGAAGAGCAGTACTTC. Residues: CASTPEGLGLEEQYF.

The rearrangement links TRBV20-1 to TRBJ2-1; TRBD2 matches 12 bases. Per the germline V gene, CDR1 is DFQATT and CDR2 is SNEGSKA (reference sequence). Losses at the gene ends were 7 bases for V and 8 bases for J; bases not matched to a gene: 6. This CDR3 has 13 amino acids. The CDR3 sequence is CSVSGLAGYEQFF. The CDR3 nucleotides read TGCAGTGTTAGTGGACTAGCGGGATATGAGCAGTTCTTC.

The chain has TRBV3-1 (or the pseudogene TRBV3-2) and TRBJ1-2; TRBD1 is a possible D gene (5 bases). Trimming took 1 base from V and 6 from J, leaving 12 bases between them. The CDR3 contains 14 residues. The V gene's germline CDR1 is LGHDT and CDR2 YNNKEL (reference sequence). This CDR3 reads CASSQVGVGDGYTF. CDR3 DNA: TGTGCCAGCAGCCAAGTGGGGGTCGGGGATGGCTACACCTTC.

The sample holds a few counts of this clone. This chain joins TRBV7-8 and TRBJ2-7; TRBD2 matches at 8 bases. V lost 3 bases to trimming and J lost 5 bases; unmatched junction nucleotides: 9. CDR1 SGHVS and CDR2 FQNEAQ come from the germline V gene. The CDR3 extends over 15 amino acids. The CDR3 protein is CASSFSQREIHEQYF. The CDR3 DNA follows: TGTGCCAGCAGCTTTAGTCAGCGGGAGATCCACGAGCAGTACTTC.

The chain couples TRBV19 to TRBJ2-2; no firm D call. Trimming pared 4 bases from V and 5 bases from J, leaving 8 bases between. The CDR3 sequence is 13 residues long. Per germline, CDR1 LNHDA and CDR2 SQIVND (reference sequence). The CDR3 here is CASSTRETGELFF. The CDR3 DNA reads TGTGCCAGTAGTACGCGAGAGACCGGGGAGCTGTTTTTT.

The CDR3 nucleotides read TGCGCCAGCACCGCCGGGACTAGCGGATACAATGAGCAGTTCTTC. Its translation: CASTAGTSGYNEQFF. J is TRBJ2-1 and V is TRBV10-2, with 11 bases lining up with TRBD2. Germline V gene lookup returns CDR1 WSHSY and CDR2 SAAADI. This CDR3 has 15 residues. With V trimmed by 7 bases and J by 4 bases, 6 bases remained unmatched.

This CDR3 reads CASSLLVLNTDTQYF. The CDR3 DNA is TGTGCCAGCAGCCTACTAGTCTTAAACACAGATACGCAGTATTTT. The V gene is TRBV6-5, the J gene TRBJ2-3; maybe TRBD2 (5 bases). The germline V gene has CDR1 MNHEY and CDR2 SVGAGI. V was clipped by 6 bases and J by 2 bases, with 15 bases between them. The CDR3 spans 15 residues.